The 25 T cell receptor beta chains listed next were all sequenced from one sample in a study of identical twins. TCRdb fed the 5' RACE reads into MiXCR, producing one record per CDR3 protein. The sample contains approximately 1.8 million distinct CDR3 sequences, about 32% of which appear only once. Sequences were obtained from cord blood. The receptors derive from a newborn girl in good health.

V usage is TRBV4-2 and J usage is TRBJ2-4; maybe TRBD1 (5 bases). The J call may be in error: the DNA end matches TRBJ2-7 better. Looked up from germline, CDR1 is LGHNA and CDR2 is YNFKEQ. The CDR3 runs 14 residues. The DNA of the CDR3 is TGTGCCAGCAGCCAAGATGGGGCGTCGGACGAGCAGTACTTC. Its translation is CASSQDGASDEQYF.

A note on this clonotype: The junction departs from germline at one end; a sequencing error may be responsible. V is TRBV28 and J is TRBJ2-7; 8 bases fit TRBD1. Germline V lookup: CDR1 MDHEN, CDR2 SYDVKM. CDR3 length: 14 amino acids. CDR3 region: CASSLGTGHYERYF. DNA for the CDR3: TGTGCCAGCAGCCTCGGGACAGGCCACTACGAGCGGTACTTC. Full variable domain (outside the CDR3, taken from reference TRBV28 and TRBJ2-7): DVKVTQSSRYLVKRTGEKVFLECVQDMDHENMFWYRQDPGLGLRLIYFSYDVKMKEKGDIPEGYSVSREKKERFSLILESASTNQTSMYLCASSLGTGHYERYFGPGTRLTVT.

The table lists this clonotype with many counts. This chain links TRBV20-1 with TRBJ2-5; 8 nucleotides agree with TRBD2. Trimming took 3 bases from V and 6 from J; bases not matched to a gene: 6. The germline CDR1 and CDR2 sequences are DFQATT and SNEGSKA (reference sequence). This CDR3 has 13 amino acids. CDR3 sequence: CSARGTRFQTQYF. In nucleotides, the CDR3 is TGCAGTGCTAGGGGGACTAGGTTTCAGACCCAGTACTTC.

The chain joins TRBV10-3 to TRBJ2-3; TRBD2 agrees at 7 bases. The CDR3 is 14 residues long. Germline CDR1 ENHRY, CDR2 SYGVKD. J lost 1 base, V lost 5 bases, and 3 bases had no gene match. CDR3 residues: CAISSSGGTDTQYF. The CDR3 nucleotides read TGTGCCATCAGTTCTAGCGGCGGCACAGATACGCAGTATTTT.

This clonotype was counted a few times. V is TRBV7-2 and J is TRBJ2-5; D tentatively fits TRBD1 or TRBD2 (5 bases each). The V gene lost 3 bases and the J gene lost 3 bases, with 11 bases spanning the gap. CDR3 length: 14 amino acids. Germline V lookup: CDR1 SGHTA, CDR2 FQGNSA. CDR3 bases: TGTGCCAGCAGCTTGCCTAGCAGGGAAGAGACCCAGTACTTC. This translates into CASSLPSREETQYF. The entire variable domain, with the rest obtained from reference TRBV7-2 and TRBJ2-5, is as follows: GAGVSQSPSNKVTEKGKDVELRCDPISGHTALYWYRQSLGQGLEFLIYFQGNSAPDKSGLPSDRFSAERTGGSVSTLTIQRTQQEDSAVYLCASSLPSREETQYFGPGTRLLVL.

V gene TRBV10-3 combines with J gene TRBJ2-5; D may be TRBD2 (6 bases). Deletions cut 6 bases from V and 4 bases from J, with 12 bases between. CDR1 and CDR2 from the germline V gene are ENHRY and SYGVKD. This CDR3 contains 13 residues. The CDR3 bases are TGTGCCATCAGAGGACTCGGGGGAGAGACCCAGTACTTC. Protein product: CAIRGLGGETQYF.

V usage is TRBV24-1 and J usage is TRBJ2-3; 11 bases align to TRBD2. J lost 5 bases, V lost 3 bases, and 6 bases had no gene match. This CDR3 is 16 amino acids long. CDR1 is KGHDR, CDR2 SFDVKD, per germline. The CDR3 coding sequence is TGTGCCACCAGTGATCGGACTAGCGGGCGTGGAGATACGCAGTATTTT. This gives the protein CATSDRTSGRGDTQYF.

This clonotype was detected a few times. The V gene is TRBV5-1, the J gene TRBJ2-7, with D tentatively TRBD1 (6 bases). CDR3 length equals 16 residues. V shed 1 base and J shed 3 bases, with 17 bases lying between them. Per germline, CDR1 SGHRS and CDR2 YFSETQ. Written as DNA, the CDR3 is TGCGCCAGCAGCTTGCGATGGGGGCTCGAGGGCTACGAGCAGTACTTC. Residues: CASSLRWGLEGYEQYF.

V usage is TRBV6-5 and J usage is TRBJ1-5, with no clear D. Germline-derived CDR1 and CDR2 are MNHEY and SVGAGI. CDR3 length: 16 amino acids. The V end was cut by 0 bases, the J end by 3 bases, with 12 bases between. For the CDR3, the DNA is TGTGCCAGCAGTTACTCTCGCCAACCCCTCAATCAGCCCCAGCATTTT. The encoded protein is CASSYSRQPLNQPQHF.

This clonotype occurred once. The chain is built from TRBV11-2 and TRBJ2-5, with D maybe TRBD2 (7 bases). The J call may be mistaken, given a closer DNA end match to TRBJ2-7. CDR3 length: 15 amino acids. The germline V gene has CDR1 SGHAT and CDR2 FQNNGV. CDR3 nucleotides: TGTGCCAGCAGTTCTCGGGGGGCCTATACTTACGAGCAGTACTTC. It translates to CASSSRGAYTYEQYF.

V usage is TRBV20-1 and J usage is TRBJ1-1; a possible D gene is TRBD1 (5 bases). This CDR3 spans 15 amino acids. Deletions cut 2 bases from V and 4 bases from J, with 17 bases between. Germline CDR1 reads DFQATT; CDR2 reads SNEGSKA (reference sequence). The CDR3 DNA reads TGCAGTGCTAGATCACCCGGGACTTCGGGCACTGAAGCTTTCTTT. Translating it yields CSARSPGTSGTEAFF.

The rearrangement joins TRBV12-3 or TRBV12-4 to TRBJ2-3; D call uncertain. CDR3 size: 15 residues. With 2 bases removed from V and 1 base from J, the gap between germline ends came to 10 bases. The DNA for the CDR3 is TGTGCCAGCAGTTTAAAGGGAATGGGCACAGATACGCAGTATTTT. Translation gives CASSLKGMGTDTQYF.

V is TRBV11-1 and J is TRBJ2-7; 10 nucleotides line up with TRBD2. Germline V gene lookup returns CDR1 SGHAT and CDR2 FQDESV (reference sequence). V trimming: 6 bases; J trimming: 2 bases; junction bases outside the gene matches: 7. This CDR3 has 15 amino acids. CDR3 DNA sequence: TGTGCCAGCAGAGCCGCTAGCGGGAGCCCCTACGAGCAGTACTTC. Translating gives CASRAASGSPYEQYF.

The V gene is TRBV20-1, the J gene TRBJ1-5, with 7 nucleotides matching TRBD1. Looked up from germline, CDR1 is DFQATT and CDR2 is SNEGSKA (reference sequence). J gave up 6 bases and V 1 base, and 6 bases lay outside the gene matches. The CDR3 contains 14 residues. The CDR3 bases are TGCAGTGCTAGAGGGGACAGCTTAGGTCAGCCCCAGCATTTT. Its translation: CSARGDSLGQPQHF.

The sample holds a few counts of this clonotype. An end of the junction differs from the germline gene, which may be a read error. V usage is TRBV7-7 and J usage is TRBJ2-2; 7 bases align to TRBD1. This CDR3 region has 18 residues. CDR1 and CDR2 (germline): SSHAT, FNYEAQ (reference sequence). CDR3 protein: CASSLGYSPGQTTVELFF. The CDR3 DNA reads TGTGCTAGCAGCTTAGGTTATTCACCGGGACAGACGACCGTGGAGCTGTTTTTT.

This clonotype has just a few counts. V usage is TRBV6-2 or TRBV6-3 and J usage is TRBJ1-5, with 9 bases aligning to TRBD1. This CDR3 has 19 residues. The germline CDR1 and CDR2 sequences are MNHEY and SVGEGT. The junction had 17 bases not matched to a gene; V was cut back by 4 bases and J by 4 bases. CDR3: CASSWGTGKMASWNQPQHF. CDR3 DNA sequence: TGTGCCAGCAGTTGGGGGACAGGGAAGATGGCTAGTTGGAATCAGCCCCAGCATTTT.

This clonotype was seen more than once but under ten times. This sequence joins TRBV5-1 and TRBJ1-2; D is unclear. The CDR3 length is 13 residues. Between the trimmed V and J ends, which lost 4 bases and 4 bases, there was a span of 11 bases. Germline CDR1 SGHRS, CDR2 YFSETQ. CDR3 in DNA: TGCGCCAGCAGCCCTGGGAGGTTCTATGGCTACACCTTC. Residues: CASSPGRFYGYTF.

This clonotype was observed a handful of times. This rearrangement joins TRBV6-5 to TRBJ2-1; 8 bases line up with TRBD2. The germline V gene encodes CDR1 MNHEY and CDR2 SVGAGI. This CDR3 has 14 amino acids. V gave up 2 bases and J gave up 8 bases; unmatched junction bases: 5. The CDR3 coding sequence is TGTGCCAGCAGTTACACTAGCGGTTGGGATGAGCAGTTCTTC. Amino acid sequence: CASSYTSGWDEQFF.

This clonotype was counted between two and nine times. CDR3 DNA: TGCGCCAGCAGCCAAGTTCTAGCGGGGTTCACAGATACGCAGTATTTT. Amino acid sequence: CASSQVLAGFTDTQYF. The chain carries TRBV4-1 and TRBJ2-3; 9 bases align to TRBD2. This CDR3 has 16 residues. The V segment lost 1 base and the J segment 2 bases; nucleotides outside the gene matches: 4. The germline CDR1 and CDR2 sequences are MGHRA and YSYEKL.

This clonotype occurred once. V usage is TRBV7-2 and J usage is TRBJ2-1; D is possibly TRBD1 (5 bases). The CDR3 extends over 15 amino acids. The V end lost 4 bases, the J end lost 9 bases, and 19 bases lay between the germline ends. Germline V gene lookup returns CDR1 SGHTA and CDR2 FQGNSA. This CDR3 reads CASSSIQDRSGEQFF. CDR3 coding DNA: TGTGCCAGCAGCTCTATACAGGATCGTAGTGGTGAGCAGTTCTTC. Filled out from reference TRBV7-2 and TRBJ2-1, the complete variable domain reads GAGVSQSPSNKVTEKGKDVELRCDPISGHTALYWYRQSLGQGLEFLIYFQGNSAPDKSGLPSDRFSAERTGGSVSTLTIQRTQQEDSAVYLCASSSIQDRSGEQFFGPGTRLTVL.

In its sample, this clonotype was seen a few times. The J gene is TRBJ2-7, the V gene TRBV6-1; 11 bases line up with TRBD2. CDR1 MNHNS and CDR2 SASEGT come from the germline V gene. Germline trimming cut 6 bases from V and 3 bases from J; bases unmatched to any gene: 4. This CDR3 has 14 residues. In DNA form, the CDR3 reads TGTGCCAGCAGACTTACTAGCGGGGGCTACGAGCAGTACTTC. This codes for CASRLTSGGYEQYF.

This CDR3 reads CASSLSTGGGNQPQHF. The CDR3 nucleotides read TGTGCCAGCAGTTTGTCAACAGGGGGCGGGAATCAGCCCCAGCATTTT. This chain joins TRBV27 and TRBJ1-5, with 9 nucleotides matching TRBD1. The CDR3 loop spans 16 amino acids. From germline, CDR1 is MNHEY and CDR2 SMNVEV (reference sequence). Trimming cost V 3 bases and J 4 bases; bases outside gene matches: 7.

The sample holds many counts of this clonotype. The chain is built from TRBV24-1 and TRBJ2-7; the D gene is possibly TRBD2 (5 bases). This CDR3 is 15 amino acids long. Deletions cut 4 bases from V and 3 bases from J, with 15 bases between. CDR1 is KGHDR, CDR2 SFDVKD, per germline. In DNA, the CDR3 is TGTGCCACCAGTGAAGGTCGGACTCCGATCTACGAGCAGTACTTC. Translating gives CATSEGRTPIYEQYF.

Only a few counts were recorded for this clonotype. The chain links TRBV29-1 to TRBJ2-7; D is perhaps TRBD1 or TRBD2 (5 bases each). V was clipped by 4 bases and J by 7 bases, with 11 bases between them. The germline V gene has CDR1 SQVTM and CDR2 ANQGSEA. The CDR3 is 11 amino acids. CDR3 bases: TGCAGCGTTGGGGGGACCCATGAGCAGTACTTC. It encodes CSVGGTHEQYF.

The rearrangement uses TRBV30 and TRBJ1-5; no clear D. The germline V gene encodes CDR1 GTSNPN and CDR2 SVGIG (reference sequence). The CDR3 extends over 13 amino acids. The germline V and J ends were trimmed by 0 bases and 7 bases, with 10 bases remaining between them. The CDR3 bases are TGTGCCTGGAGTGTAGCTATGGCACAGCCCCAGCATTTT. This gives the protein CAWSVAMAQPQHF.